This TCR beta chain was observed in a study of identical twins. The germline V gene has CDR1 SSHAT and CDR2 FNYEAQ (reference sequence). CDR3 length equals 13 residues. V was pared by 1 base and J by 4 bases, with 6 bases between. Study results and limitations: For zero-insertion analyses, partial confounding could come from invariant MAIT and iNKT cells. Twin-shared out-of-frame alpha sequences were enriched for low generation probability.

From the 5' RACE reads, TCRdb called clonotypes with MiXCR, one entry per CDR3 protein. The sample lists 1.5 million to 2 million distinct CDR3 sequences, about 32% occurring once. Comments on this clonotype: Its antigen is undetermined.

V and J are TRBV7-7 and TRBJ2-3; D gene unclear. Sequencing input: cord blood. The receptor's source is a newborn girl in good health. CDR3 DNA sequence: TGTGCCAGCAGCTTAGTGTTTGCAGATACGCAGTATTTT. This encodes CASSLVFADTQYF.